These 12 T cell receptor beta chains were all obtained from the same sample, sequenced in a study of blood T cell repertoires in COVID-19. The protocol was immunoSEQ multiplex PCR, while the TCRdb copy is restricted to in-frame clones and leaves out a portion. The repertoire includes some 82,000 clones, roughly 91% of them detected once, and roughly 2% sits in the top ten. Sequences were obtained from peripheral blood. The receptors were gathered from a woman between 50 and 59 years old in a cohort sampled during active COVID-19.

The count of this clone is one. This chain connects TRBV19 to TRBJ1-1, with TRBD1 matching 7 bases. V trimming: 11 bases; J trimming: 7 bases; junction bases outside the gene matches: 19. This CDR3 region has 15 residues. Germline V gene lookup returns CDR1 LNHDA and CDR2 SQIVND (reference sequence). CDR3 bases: TGTGCCCAGCCGCGTACAGGGGCTGAAGGCGTTGAAGCTTTCTTT. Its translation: CAQPRTGAEGVEAFF.

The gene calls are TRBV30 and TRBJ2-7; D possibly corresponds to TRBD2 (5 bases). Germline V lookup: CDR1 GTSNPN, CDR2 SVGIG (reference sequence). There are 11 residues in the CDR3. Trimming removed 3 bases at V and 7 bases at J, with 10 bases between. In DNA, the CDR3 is TGTGCCTGGAGACGGGCGGGTGAGCAGTACTTC. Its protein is CAWRRAGEQYF.

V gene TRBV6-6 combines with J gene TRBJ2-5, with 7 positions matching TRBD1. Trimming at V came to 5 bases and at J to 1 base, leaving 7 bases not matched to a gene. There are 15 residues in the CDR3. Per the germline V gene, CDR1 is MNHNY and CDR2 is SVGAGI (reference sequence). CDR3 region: CASSPYRGPQETQYF. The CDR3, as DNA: TGTGCCAGCAGTCCGTATAGGGGGCCCCAAGAGACCCAGTACTTC.

The CDR3 sequence is CASSSFSGASYNEQFF. The CDR3 DNA reads TGTGCCAGCAGTTCGTTTAGCGGGGCCTCCTACAATGAGCAGTTCTTC. This sequence joins TRBV27 and TRBJ2-1, with TRBD2 matching over 8 bases. V was clipped by 4 bases and J by 0 bases; unmatched bases: 5. Germline V gene lookup returns CDR1 MNHEY and CDR2 SMNVEV (reference sequence). This CDR3 is built from 16 residues.

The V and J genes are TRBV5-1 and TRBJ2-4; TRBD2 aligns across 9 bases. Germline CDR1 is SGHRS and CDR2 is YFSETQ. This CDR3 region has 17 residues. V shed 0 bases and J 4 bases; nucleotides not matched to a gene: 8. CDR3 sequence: CASSLDLAGPHKNIQYF. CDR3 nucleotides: TGCGCCAGCAGCTTGGATCTAGCGGGACCTCATAAAAACATTCAGTACTTC.

The CDR3 bases are TGTGCTAGTGGTTGGGGCAGAAGCTCCTACGAGCAGTACTTC. This codes for CASGWGRSSYEQYF. The chain joins TRBV12-5 to TRBJ2-7, with D perhaps TRBD1 (5 bases). Germline lookup yields CDR1 LGHNT and CDR2 FRNRAP. V was trimmed by 4 bases and J by 0 bases, leaving 10 bases between them. This CDR3 is built from 14 residues.

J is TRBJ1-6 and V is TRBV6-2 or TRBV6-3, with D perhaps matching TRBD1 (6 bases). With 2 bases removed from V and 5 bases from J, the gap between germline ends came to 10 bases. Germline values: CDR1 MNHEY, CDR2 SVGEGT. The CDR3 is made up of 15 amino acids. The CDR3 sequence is CASSYGQGNNSPLHF. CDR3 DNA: TGTGCCAGCAGTTACGGTCAGGGGAATAATTCACCCCTCCACTTT.

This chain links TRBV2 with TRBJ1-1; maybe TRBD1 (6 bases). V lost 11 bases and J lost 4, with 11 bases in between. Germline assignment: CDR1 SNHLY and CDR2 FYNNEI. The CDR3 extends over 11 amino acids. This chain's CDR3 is CASKGGTEAFF. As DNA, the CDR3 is TGTGCCTCGAAAGGGGGCACTGAAGCTTTCTTT.

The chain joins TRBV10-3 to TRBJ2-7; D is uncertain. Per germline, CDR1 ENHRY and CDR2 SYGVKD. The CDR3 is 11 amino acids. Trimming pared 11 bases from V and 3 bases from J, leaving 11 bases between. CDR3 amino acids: CAAAADYEQYF. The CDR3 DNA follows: TGTGCCGCGGCAGCTGACTACGAGCAGTACTTC.

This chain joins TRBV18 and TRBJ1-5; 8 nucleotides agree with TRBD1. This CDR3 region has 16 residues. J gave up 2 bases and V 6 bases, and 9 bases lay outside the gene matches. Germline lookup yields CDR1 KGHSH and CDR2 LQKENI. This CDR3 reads CASSREDRAGNQPQHF. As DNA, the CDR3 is TGTGCCAGCTCGCGTGAGGACAGGGCTGGCAATCAGCCCCAGCATTTT.

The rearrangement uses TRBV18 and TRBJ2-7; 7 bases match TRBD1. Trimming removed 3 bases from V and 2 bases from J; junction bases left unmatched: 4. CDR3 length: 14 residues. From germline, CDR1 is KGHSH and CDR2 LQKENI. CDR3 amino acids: CASSPDRAPYEQYF. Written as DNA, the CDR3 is TGTGCCAGCTCACCCGACAGGGCGCCCTACGAGCAGTACTTC. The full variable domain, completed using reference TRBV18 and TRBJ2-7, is NAGVMQNPRHLVRRRGQEARLRCSPMKGHSHVYWYRQLPEEGLKFMVYLQKENIIDESGMPKERFSAEFPKEGPSILRIQQVVRGDSAAYFCASSPDRAPYEQYFGPGTRLTVT.

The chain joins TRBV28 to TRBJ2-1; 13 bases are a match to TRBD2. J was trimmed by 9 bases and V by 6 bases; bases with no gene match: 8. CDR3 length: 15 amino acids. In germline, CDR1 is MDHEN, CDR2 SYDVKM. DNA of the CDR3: TGTGCCAGCAGAAAATTTGGACTAGCGGGAGTTGAGCAGTTCTTC. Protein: CASRKFGLAGVEQFF.